Listed here are 18 T cell receptor beta chains from one sample, sequenced in a study of T cell responses to AZD1222 COVID-19 vaccine. Using immunoSEQ multiplex PCR, the repertoire was profiled, and TCRdb retains in-frame clones only, with some absent. Of 95,000 to 120,000 clones listed, approximately 86% are singletons. The sample here was peripheral blood, taken on day 0 of AZD1222 vaccination. These receptors were taken from an adult in good health.

This rearrangement joins TRBV6-4 to TRBJ1-1; D gene uncertain. The V end lost 5 bases, the J end lost 1 base, and 14 bases lay between the germline ends. The CDR3 contains 15 residues. Germline V gene data show CDR1 as MRHNA and CDR2 as SNTAGT. The CDR3 nucleotides read TGTGCCAGCAGTCCGCTACAAGGAAGGAACACTGAAGCTTTCTTT. Its protein is CASSPLQGRNTEAFF.

The chain has TRBV30 and TRBJ1-3; no clear D gene. This CDR3 contains 14 residues. The ends were cut back, 3 bases at V and 0 bases at J, with 9 bases in the middle. The germline gives CDR1 GTSNPN, CDR2 SVGIG (reference sequence). CDR3 DNA: TGTGCCTGGAGCCTAGGGTACTCTGGAAACACCATATATTTT. This gives the protein CAWSLGYSGNTIYF. The complete variable domain, with remaining parts taken from reference TRBV30 and TRBJ1-3, reads SQTIHQWPATLVQPVGSPLSLECTVEGTSNPNLYWYRQAAGRGLQLLFYSVGIGQISSEVPQNLSASRPQDRQFILSSKKLLLSDSGFYLCAWSLGYSGNTIYFGEGSWLTVV.

The genes are TRBV7-2 and TRBJ1-2, with D maybe TRBD1 (5 bases). CDR3 length: 13 amino acids. The germline V gene encodes CDR1 SGHTA and CDR2 FQGNSA. V dropped 5 bases and J dropped 8 bases, with 15 bases sitting between them. CDR3 sequence reads: CASSLPTGDGYTF. DNA of the CDR3: TGTGCCAGCAGCCTTCCTACAGGTGACGGCTACACCTTC. Together with reference TRBV7-2 and TRBJ1-2, the CDR3 gives the full variable domain: GAGVSQSPSNKVTEKGKDVELRCDPISGHTALYWYRQSLGQGLEFLIYFQGNSAPDKSGLPSDRFSAERTGGSVSTLTIQRTQQEDSAVYLCASSLPTGDGYTFGSGTRLTVV.

This clone was seen once. The chain is built from TRBV7-2 and TRBJ1-1; D uncertain. This CDR3 spans 13 amino acids. V lost 3 bases and J lost 5, with 10 bases in between. In germline, CDR1 is SGHTA, CDR2 FQGNSA. The DNA of the CDR3 is TGTGCCAGCAGCTTGGAGGACCGGACTGAAGCTTTCTTT. This encodes CASSLEDRTEAFF.

The rearrangement links TRBV10-1 to TRBJ2-1; the D gene is possibly TRBD2 (7 bases). The CDR3 consists of 15 residues. The V end was cut by 3 bases, the J end by 5 bases, with 14 bases between. Per germline, CDR1 WNHNN and CDR2 SYGVQD (reference sequence). The CDR3 sequence: CASSDSGGRHNEQFF. The CDR3 coding sequence is TGCGCCAGCAGTGATTCGGGGGGCAGGCACAATGAGCAGTTCTTC.

This rearrangement joins TRBV27 to TRBJ1-6, with D maybe TRBD1 (6 bases). V lost 4 bases and J 10 bases, leaving 17 bases between the germline ends. Germline CDR1 is MNHEY and CDR2 is SMNVEV (reference sequence). This CDR3 has 15 amino acids. DNA of the CDR3: TGTGCCAGCAGTTCGGACAGTGTTCGTGAATCACCCCTCCACTTT. It translates to CASSSDSVRESPLHF.

V usage is TRBV11-3 and J usage is TRBJ1-1; 7 nucleotides match TRBD1. From germline, CDR1 is SGHNT and CDR2 YENEEA. The CDR3 totals 15 residues. J gave up 6 bases and V 5 bases, and 12 bases lay outside the gene matches. CDR3 loop: CASSPWGKGAAEAFF. CDR3 in DNA: TGTGCCAGCAGCCCCTGGGGAAAGGGGGCTGCTGAAGCTTTCTTT.

The chain joins TRBV3-1 (or the pseudogene TRBV3-2) to TRBJ1-2; 11 positions agree with TRBD1. The CDR3 has 17 residues. In germline, CDR1 is LGHDT, CDR2 YNNKEL (reference sequence). Trimming took 4 bases from V and 0 from J; bases not matched to a gene: 7. The CDR3 bases are TGTGCCAGCAGCCTCTGGGACAGGGGGTATTCTAACTATGGCTACACCTTC. Amino acids: CASSLWDRGYSNYGYTF.

The chain has TRBV28 and TRBJ1-5; TRBD1 matches 11 bases. The junction had 15 bases not matched to a gene; V was cut back by 11 bases and J by 0 bases. This CDR3 is built from 18 residues. In germline, CDR1 is MDHEN, CDR2 SYDVKM. Here the CDR3 reads CAGATSDRGQYSNQPQHF. Written as DNA, the CDR3 is TGTGCCGGCGCAACCTCGGACAGGGGGCAATATAGCAATCAGCCCCAGCATTTT. Complete variable domain (other parts from reference TRBV28 and TRBJ1-5): DVKVTQSSRYLVKRTGEKVFLECVQDMDHENMFWYRQDPGLGLRLIYFSYDVKMKEKGDIPEGYSVSREKKERFSLILESASTNQTSMYLCAGATSDRGQYSNQPQHFGDGTRLSIL.

This clone was seen a single time. This chain connects TRBV21-1 to TRBJ1-3; TRBD1 was called by the table and not checked on the DNA. TRBV21-1 is listed as a pseudogene. The CDR3 covers 16 residues. The CDR3 here is CASSKGHSALGNTIYF. CDR3 in DNA: TGTGCCAGCAGCAAAGGTCACAGTGCCCTAGGAAACACCATATATTTT.

The chain carries TRBV29-1 and TRBJ1-3; D unresolved. The CDR3 extends over 13 amino acids. Per the germline V gene, CDR1 is SQVTM and CDR2 is ANQGSEA. V dropped 7 bases and J dropped 3 bases, with 13 bases sitting between them. The CDR3 DNA reads TGCAGCGGGAGCAAGGGAATTGGAAACACCATATATTTT. It yields the protein CSGSKGIGNTIYF.

The rearrangement uses TRBV3-1 (or the pseudogene TRBV3-2) and TRBJ1-2; D uncertain. The CDR3 loop spans 13 amino acids. The V gene's germline CDR1 is LGHDT and CDR2 YNNKEL (reference sequence). V dropped 3 bases and J dropped 7 bases, with 12 bases sitting between them. CDR3 nucleotide sequence: TGTGCCAGCAGCCAGAACTGGGAGGGTGGCTACACCTTC. It specifies CASSQNWEGGYTF.

This rearrangement joins TRBV7-2 to TRBJ1-5; 7 bases align to TRBD1. The CDR3 runs 15 residues. Unmatched junction bases numbered 10, after V lost 5 bases and J lost 6 bases. From germline, CDR1 is SGHTA and CDR2 FQGNSA. The CDR3 DNA reads as TGTGCCAGCAGCCCCCCCGGACAGGCCCGTCAGCCCCAGCATTTT. This gives the protein CASSPPGQARQPQHF.

This chain connects TRBV2 to TRBJ1-1, with a possible D match to TRBD1 (6 bases). The CDR3 covers 12 residues. Germline V gene data show CDR1 as SNHLY and CDR2 as FYNNEI. With 3 bases removed from V and 4 bases from J, the gap between germline ends came to 6 bases. The CDR3 coding sequence is TGTGCCAGCAGTGACAGGGGCACTGAAGCTTTCTTT. This gives the protein CASSDRGTEAFF.

The chain recombines TRBV10-3 with TRBJ2-7; D is perhaps TRBD2 (6 bases). CDR3 length: 12 amino acids. The V end was cut by 4 bases, the J end by 6 bases, with 10 bases between. Germline V CDR1 and CDR2: ENHRY, SYGVKD. The CDR3 region has the DNA TGTGCCATCAGTGTTCAGGGAGGCGAGCAGTACTTC. It specifies CAISVQGGEQYF.

This clone appeared once. V and J are TRBV27 and TRBJ1-5; the match to TRBD1 covers 7 bases. In germline, CDR1 is MNHEY, CDR2 SMNVEV (reference sequence). The CDR3 extends over 14 amino acids. V was pared by 3 bases and J by 4 bases, with 3 bases of the junction left unmatched. The CDR3 bases are TGTGCCAGCAGTTTTTCGACAGGGAATCAGCCCCAGCATTTT. It codes for CASSFSTGNQPQHF.

The J gene is TRBJ1-1, the V gene TRBV5-1, with 9 bases fitting TRBD1. V trimming: 4 bases; J trimming: 4 bases; junction bases outside the gene matches: 2. Germline V CDR1 and CDR2: SGHRS, YFSETQ. CDR3 length equals 13 residues. In DNA, the CDR3 is TGCGCCAGCAGCGGGACAGGGAGCACTGAAGCTTTCTTT. This translates into CASSGTGSTEAFF.

The CDR3 sequence is CASSMGGGGSETDTQYF. CDR3 nucleotide sequence: TGTGCCAGTAGCATGGGCGGGGGGGGAAGCGAAACAGATACGCAGTATTTT. J is TRBJ2-3 and V is TRBV19, with 9 positions matching TRBD2. This CDR3 contains 17 residues. Germline CDR1 LNHDA, CDR2 SQIVND (reference sequence). J was trimmed by 3 bases and V by 6 bases; bases with no gene match: 13.